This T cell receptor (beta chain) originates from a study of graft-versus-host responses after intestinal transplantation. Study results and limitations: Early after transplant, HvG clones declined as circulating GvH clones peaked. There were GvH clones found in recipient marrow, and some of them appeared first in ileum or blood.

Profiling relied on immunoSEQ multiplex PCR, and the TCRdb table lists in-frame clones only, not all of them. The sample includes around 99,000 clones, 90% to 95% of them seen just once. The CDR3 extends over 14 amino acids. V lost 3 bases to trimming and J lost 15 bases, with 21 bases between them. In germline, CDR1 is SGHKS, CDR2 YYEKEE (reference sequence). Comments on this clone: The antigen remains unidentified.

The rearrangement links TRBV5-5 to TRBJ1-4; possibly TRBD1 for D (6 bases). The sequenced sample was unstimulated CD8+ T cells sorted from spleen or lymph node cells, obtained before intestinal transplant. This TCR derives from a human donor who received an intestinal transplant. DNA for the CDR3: TGTGCCAGCAGCTCCAGCTTTGACCGGACAGCCTTGTTTTTT. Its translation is CASSSSFDRTALFF. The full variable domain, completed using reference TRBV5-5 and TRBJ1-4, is DAGVTQSPTHLIKTRGQQVTLRCSPISGHKSVSWYQQVLGQGPQFIFQYYEKEERGRGNFPDRFSARQFPNYSSELNVNALLLGDSALYLCASSSSFDRTALFFGSGTQLSVL.